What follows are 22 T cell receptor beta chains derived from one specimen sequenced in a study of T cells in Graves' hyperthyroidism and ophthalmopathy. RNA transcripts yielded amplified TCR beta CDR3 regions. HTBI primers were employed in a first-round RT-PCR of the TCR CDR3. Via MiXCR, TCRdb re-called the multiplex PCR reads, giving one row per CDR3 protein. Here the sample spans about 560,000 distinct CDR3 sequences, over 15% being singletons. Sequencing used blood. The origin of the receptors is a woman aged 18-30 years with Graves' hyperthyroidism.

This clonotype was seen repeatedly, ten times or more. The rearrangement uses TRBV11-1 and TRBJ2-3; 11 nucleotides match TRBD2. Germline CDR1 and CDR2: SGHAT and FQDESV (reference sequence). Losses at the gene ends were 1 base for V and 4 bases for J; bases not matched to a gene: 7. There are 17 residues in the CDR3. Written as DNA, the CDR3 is TGTGCCAGCAGCTTAGGCACTAGCGGGGGCGGTGCAGATACGCAGTATTTT. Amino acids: CASSLGTSGGGADTQYF.

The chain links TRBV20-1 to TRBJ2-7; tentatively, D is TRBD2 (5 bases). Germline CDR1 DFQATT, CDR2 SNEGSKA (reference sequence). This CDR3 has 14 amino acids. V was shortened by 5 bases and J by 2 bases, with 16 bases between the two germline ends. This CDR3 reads CSAGSGASAYEQYF. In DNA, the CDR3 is TGCAGTGCTGGAAGCGGAGCATCAGCCTACGAGCAGTACTTC.

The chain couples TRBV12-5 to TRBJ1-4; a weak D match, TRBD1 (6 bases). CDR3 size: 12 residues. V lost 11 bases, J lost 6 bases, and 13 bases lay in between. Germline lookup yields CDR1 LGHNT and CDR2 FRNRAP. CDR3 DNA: TGTGCTGCGGGCAGGGGACATGAAAAACTGTTTTTT. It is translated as CAAGRGHEKLFF.

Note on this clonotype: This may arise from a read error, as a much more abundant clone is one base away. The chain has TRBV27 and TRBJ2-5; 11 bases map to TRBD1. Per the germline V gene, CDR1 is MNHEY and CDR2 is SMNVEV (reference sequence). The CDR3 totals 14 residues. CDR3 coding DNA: TGTGTCAGCAGGAGGACAGGGGGCAGGGAGACCCAGTACTTC. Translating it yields CVSRRTGGRETQYF.

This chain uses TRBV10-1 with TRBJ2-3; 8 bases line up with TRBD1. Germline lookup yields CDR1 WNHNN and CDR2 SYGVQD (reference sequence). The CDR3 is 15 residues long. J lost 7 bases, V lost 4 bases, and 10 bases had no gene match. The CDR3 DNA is TGCGCCAGCAGTGTCTCAGGGGGCGAAATACATACGCAGTATTTT. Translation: CASSVSGGEIHTQYF.

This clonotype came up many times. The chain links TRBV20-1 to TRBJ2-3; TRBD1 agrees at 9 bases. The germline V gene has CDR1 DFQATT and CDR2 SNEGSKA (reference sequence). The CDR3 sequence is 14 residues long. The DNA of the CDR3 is TGCAGAGCCGGACAGGGGTCCTCCACAGATACGCAGTATTTT. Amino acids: CRAGQGSSTDTQYF.

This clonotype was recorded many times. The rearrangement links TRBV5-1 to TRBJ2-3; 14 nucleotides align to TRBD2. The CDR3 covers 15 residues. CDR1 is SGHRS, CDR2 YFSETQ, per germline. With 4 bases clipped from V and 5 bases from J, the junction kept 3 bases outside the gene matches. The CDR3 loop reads CASSPGTSGGDTQYF. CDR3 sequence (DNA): TGCGCCAGCAGCCCCGGGACTAGCGGGGGAGATACGCAGTATTTT.

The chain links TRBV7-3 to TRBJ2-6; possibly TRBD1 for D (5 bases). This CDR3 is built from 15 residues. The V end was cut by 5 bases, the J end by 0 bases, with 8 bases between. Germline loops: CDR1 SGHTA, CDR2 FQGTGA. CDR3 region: CASSNRSSGANVLTF. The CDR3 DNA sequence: TGTGCCAGCAGCAACAGGTCCTCTGGGGCCAACGTCCTGACTTTC.

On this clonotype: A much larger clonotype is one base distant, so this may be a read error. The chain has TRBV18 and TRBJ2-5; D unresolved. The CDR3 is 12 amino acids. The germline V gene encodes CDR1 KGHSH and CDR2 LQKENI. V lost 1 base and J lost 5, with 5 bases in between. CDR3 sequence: CASSPLTETQYF. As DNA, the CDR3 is TGTGCCAGCTCACCACTTACCGAGACCCAGTACTTC.

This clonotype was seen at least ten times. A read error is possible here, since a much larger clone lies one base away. CDR3 region: CASSFVDEQFF. The CDR3 region has the DNA TGTGCCAGCAGTTTTGTGGATGAGCAGTTCTTC. V and J are TRBV28 and TRBJ2-1; D gene ambiguous. Germline CDR1 reads MDHEN; CDR2 reads SYDVKM. V was cut by 3 bases and J by 8 bases, with 5 bases left in between. The CDR3 runs to 11 residues.

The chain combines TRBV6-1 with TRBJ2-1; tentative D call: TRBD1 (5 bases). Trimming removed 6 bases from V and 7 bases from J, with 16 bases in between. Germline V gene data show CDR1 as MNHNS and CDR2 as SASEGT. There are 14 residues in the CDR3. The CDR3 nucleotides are TGTGCCAGCAGCCTCCAGGGTATCGGGAATGAGCAGTTCTTC. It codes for CASSLQGIGNEQFF.

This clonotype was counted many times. The CDR3 nucleotides are TGCAGTGTCATCCGGGAGGGAAGGTCCTACAATGAGCAGTTCTTC. Its protein is CSVIREGRSYNEQFF. The chain joins TRBV20-1 to TRBJ2-1; 8 bases align to TRBD2. The CDR3 runs to 15 residues. Looked up from germline, CDR1 is DFQATT and CDR2 is SNEGSKA (reference sequence). V dropped 7 bases and J dropped 1; count of bases not matched to a gene: 9.

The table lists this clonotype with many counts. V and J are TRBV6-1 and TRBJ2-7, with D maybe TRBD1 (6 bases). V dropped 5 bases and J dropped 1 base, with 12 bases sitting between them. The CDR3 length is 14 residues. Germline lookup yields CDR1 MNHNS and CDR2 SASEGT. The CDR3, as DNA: TGTGCCAGCAGTTATGGACAGACTTCCTACGAGCAGTACTTC. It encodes CASSYGQTSYEQYF.

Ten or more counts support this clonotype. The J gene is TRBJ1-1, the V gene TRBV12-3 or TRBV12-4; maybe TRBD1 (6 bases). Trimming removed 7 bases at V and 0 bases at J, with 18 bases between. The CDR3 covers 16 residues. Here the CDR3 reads CASKGPDRPMNTEAFF. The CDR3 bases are TGTGCCAGCAAGGGCCCTGACAGGCCCATGAACACTGAAGCTTTCTTT.

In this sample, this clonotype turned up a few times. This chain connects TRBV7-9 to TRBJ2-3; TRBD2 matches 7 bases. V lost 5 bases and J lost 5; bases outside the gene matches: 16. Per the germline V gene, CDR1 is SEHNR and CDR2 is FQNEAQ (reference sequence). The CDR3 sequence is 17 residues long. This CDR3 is CASSRGATGAGLDTQYF. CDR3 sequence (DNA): TGTGCCAGCAGCCGAGGGGCAACGGGAGCGGGATTAGATACGCAGTATTTT.

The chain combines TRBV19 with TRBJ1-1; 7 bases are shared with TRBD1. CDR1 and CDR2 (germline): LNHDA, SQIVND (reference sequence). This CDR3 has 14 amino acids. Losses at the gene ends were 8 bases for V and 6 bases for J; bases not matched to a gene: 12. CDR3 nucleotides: TGTGCCAGTCACAGGGGCGTAGCAGGGTCTGAAGCTTTCTTT. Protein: CASHRGVAGSEAFF.

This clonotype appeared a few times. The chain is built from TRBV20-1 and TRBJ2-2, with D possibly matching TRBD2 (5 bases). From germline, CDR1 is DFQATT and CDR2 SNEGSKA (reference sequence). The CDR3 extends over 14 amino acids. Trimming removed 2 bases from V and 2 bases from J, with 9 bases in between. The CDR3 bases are TGCAGTGCTAGAAACCGGGATAACACCGGGGAGCTGTTTTTT. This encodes CSARNRDNTGELFF.

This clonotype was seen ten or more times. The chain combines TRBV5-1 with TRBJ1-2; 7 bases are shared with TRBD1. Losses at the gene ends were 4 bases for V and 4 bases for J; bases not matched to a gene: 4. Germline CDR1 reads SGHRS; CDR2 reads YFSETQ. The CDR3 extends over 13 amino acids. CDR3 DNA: TGCGCCAGCAGCGGGTCAGGGGGCTATGGCTACACCTTC. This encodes CASSGSGGYGYTF.

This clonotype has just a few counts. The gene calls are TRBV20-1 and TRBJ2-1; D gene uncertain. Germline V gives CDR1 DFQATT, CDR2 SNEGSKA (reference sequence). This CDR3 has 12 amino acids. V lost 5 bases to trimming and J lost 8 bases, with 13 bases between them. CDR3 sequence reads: CSARFVSHEQFF. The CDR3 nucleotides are TGCAGTGCTCGCTTCGTGTCCCATGAGCAGTTCTTC.

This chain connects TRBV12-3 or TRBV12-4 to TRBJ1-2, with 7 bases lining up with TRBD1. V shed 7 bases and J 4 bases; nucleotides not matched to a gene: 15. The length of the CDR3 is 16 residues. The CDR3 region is CASTEDRVGGGYGYTF. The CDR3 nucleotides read TGTGCCAGCACCGAAGACAGGGTCGGTGGCGGCTATGGCTACACCTTC.

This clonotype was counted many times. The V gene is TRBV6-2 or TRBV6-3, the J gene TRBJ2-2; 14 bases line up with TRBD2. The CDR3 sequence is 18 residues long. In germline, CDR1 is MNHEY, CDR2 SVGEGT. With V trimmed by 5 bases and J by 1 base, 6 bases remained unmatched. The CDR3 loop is CASSRLAGGSLNTGELFF. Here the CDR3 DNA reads TGTGCCAGCAGTCGACTAGCGGGGGGGTCCTTGAACACCGGGGAGCTGTTTTTT.

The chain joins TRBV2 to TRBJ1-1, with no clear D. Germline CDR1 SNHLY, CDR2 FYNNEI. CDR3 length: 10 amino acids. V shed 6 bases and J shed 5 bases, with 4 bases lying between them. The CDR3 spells CASRRTEAFF. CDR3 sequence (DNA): TGTGCCAGCAGGAGGACTGAAGCTTTCTTT. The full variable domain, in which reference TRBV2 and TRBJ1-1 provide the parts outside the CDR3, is EPEVTQTPSHQVTQMGQEVILRCVPISNHLYFYWYRQILGQKVEFLVSFYNNEISEKSEIFDDQFSVERPDGSNFTLKIRSTKLEDSAMYFCASRRTEAFFGQGTRLTVV.